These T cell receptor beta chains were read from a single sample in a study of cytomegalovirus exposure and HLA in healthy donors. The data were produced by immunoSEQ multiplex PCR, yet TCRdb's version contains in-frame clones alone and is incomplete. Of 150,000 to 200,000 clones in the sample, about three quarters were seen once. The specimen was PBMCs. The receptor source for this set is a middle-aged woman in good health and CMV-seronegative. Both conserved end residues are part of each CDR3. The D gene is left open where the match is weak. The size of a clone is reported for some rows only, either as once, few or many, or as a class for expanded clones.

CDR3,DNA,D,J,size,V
CASSLGGGLQETQYF,TGTGCCAGCAGCTTAGGGGGGGGACTTCAAGAGACCCAGTACTTC,TRBD2,TRBJ2-5,-,TRBV7-2
CASSWTGTAVSYTF,TGTGCCAGCAGCTGGACCGGGACAGCAGTCAGCTACACCTTC,TRBD1,TRBJ1-2,-,TRBV11-1
CASRWGGRSGNEQFF,TGTGCCAGCAGGTGGGGCGGGAGAAGTGGCAATGAGCAGTTCTTC,TRBD2,TRBJ2-1,-,TRBV13
CASSGGLVLSTQYF,TGTGCCAGCAGTGGGGGACTAGTCCTGAGCACGCAGTATTTT,TRBD2,TRBJ2-3,-,TRBV25-1
CAWSVGRGHQPQHF,TGTGCCTGGAGTGTGGGCAGGGGGCATCAGCCCCAGCATTTT,TRBD1,TRBJ1-5,-,TRBV30
CASSPRTGRGQPRHF,TGTGCCAGCAGCCCGCGGACAGGTCGGGGACAGCCCCGGCATTTT,TRBD1,TRBJ1-5,once,TRBV7-2
CASSFTGLGDEQFF,TGTGCCAGCAGTTTCACAGGGCTCGGGGATGAGCAGTTCTTC,-,TRBJ2-1,-,TRBV28
CASSPSQGATEAFF,TGTGCCAGCTCACCATCGCAGGGGGCTACGGAAGCTTTCTTT,TRBD1,TRBJ1-1,-,TRBV18
CASRGGASGRLEQFF,TGCGCCAGCCGGGGGGGGGCTAGCGGGAGGCTTGAGCAGTTCTTC,TRBD2,TRBJ2-1,-,TRBV5-1
CAWSVTSDEQFF,TGTGCCTGGAGTGTGACTAGCGATGAGCAGTTCTTC,TRBD2,TRBJ2-1,-,TRBV30
CASSLGGVSPYDEQYF,TGCGCCAGCAGCTTAGGGGGGGTCTCCCCTTACGACGAGCAGTACTTC,-,TRBJ2-7,-,TRBV5-1
CAWSFLNTVNEQYF,TGTGCCTGGAGTTTCCTGAACACCGTAAACGAGCAGTACTTC,-,TRBJ2-7,-,TRBV30
CASSLTGSGANVLTF,TGTGCCAGCAGTCTTACGGGCTCTGGGGCCAACGTCCTGACTTTC,-,TRBJ2-6,once,TRBV5-6
CASGREIYTGELFF,TGTGCCAGCGGGCGGGAGATTTACACCGGGGAGCTGTTTTTT,TRBD2,TRBJ2-2,-,TRBV2
CASSGSGTGGWGYTF,TGTGCCAGCAGTGGGTCCGGGACAGGGGGCTGGGGCTACACCTTC,TRBD1,TRBJ1-2,-,TRBV25-1
CASSGTGGGRAYGYTF,TGTGCCAGCAGCGGAACAGGGGGCGGACGGGCCTATGGCTACACCTTC,TRBD1,TRBJ1-2,-,TRBV9
CASSLSSAPSTDTQYF,TGTGCCAGCAGCTTGTCTAGCGCCCCTAGCACAGATACGCAGTATTTT,-,TRBJ2-3,-,TRBV5-4
CASSRGLISSYEQYF,TGTGCCAGCAGCCGGGGACTTATAAGCTCCTACGAGCAGTACTTC,-,TRBJ2-7,-,TRBV25-1
CASSLEGGAHNQPQHF,TGTGCCAGCAGCTTAGAGGGGGGGGCCCACAATCAGCCCCAGCATTTT,-,TRBJ1-5,-,TRBV7-2
CAGRTSGRNEQFF,TGTGCCGGGCGGACTAGCGGACGCAATGAGCAGTTCTTC,TRBD2,TRBJ2-1,-,TRBV30